This is a list of T cell receptor beta chains from one sample in a study of post-analysis software for immune sequencing data. Via MiXCR, TCRdb re-called the PCR reads, giving one row per CDR3 protein. The table has 750,000 to 950,000 distinct CDR3 sequences, approximately 53% seen once. Sample: blood. The source is a girl aged 10 to 17 with multiple sclerosis. Both conserved end residues are part of each CDR3. A D gene is named only where the DNA matches it firmly. The size entry is marked missing in some rows and otherwise reads once, few, many or a size class.

j_call | clone_size | d_call | v_call | cdr3_aa | cdr3_nt
TRBJ2-3 | . | . | TRBV5-1 | CASSLAGGPGADTQYF | TGCGCCAGCAGCCTGGCGGGTGGTCCGGGGGCAGATACGCAGTATTTT
TRBJ1-2 | few | TRBD1 | TRBV5-6 | CASSLAGQGRNYGYTF | TGTGCCAGCAGCTTGGCGGGACAGGGTCGGAACTATGGCTACACCTTC
TRBJ1-2 | . | TRBD1 | TRBV6-5 | CASSYSRGQNYGYTF | TGTGCCAGCAGTTACTCGAGGGGGCAAAACTATGGCTACACCTTC
TRBJ1-3 | . | . | TRBV6-5 | CASKAVSGNTIYF | TGTGCCAGCAAGGCAGTCTCTGGAAACACCATATATTTT
TRBJ2-1 | . | . | TRBV9 | CASSVVGGSSYNEQFF | TGTGCCAGCAGCGTAGTGGGGGGCAGTTCCTACAATGAGCAGTTCTTC
TRBJ2-1 | few | TRBD2 | TRBV10-3 | CAISEDLAGALSEQFF | TGTGCCATCAGTGAGGACCTAGCGGGGGCTCTCAGTGAGCAGTTCTTC
TRBJ2-1 | . | TRBD2 | TRBV29-1 | CSVEDPSSGPEQFF | TGCAGCGTTGAAGATCCGAGTAGCGGGCCTGAGCAGTTCTTC
TRBJ2-7 | . | . | TRBV6-1 | CASSEWGRPPTREQYF | TGTGCCAGCAGTGAATGGGGCCGGCCCCCCACCCGCGAGCAGTACTTC
TRBJ2-1 | few | TRBD1 | TRBV6-1 | CASRDRMYNEQFF | TGTGCCAGCCGGGACAGGATGTACAATGAGCAGTTCTTC
TRBJ2-5 | . | TRBD2 | TRBV6-5 | CASTYSGSSETQYF | TGTGCCAGCACATATAGCGGGTCTTCGGAGACCCAGTACTTC
TRBJ2-1 | . | . | TRBV15 | CATSRDILGEQFF | TGTGCCACCAGCAGAGATATCCTCGGTGAGCAGTTCTTC
TRBJ2-7 | . | . | TRBV29-1 | CSVGRDDQLWYEQYF | TGCAGCGTTGGGAGGGACGACCAGCTATGGTACGAGCAGTACTTC
TRBJ2-1 | . | . | TRBV12-3/TRBV12-4 | CASREESEQFF | TGTGCCAGCAGGGAGGAGAGTGAGCAGTTCTTC
TRBJ2-1 | . | . | TRBV5-1 | CASSSTTGDNEQFF | TGCGCCAGCAGCTCGACCACAGGAGACAATGAGCAGTTCTTC
TRBJ2-1 | . | TRBD2 | TRBV27 | CASSLGTSGRYNEQFF | TGTGCCAGCAGTTTAGGAACTAGCGGGCGCTACAATGAGCAGTTCTTC
TRBJ2-4 | . | . | TRBV7-9 | CASSTDKNIQYF | TGTGCCAGCAGCACCGACAAAAACATTCAGTACTTC
TRBJ1-2 | . | . | TRBV20-1 | CSALGTLGSPAGSYGYTF | TGCAGTGCCCTAGGTACCCTGGGCAGTCCTGCCGGGAGCTATGGCTACACCTTC
TRBJ1-2 | . | TRBD1 | TRBV3-1 | CASSIRQGHVNYGYTF | TGTGCCAGCAGCATAAGACAGGGGCATGTGAACTATGGCTACACCTTC
TRBJ2-1 | few | . | TRBV29-1 | CSVEDRGSYNEQFF | TGCAGCGTTGAAGATCGGGGGAGCTACAATGAGCAGTTCTTC
TRBJ1-2 | . | . | TRBV20-1 | CSARDSRSYGYTF | TGCAGTGCTAGAGATTCCCGGAGCTATGGCTACACCTTC
TRBJ2-2 | . | TRBD2 | TRBV4-2 | CASSQGSGGAAGELFF | TGTGCCAGCAGCCAAGGTTCGGGGGGGGCGGCCGGGGAGCTGTTTTTT
TRBJ2-5 | . | . | TRBV19 | CASSIIEGQETQYF | TGTGCCAGTAGTATAATCGAGGGCCAAGAGACCCAGTACTTC
TRBJ2-5 | . | TRBD2 | TRBV29-1 | CSAPSGGEETQYF | TGCAGCGCCCCTTCGGGGGGTGAAGAGACCCAGTACTTC
TRBJ1-2 | . | . | TRBV15 | CATSRGPSGHYGYTF | TGTGCCACCAGCAGAGGCCCTTCCGGGCACTATGGCTACACCTTC
TRBJ2-3 | once | TRBD2 | TRBV29-1 | CSATAGVGTDTQYF | TGCAGCGCCACAGCGGGAGTGGGCACAGATACGCAGTATTTT
TRBJ1-2 | . | . | TRBV7-2 | CASSQVGYGYTF | TGTGCCAGCAGCCAAGTGGGCTATGGCTACACCTTC
TRBJ2-1 | . | TRBD2 | TRBV2 | CASKRGTSGRRNEQFF | TGTGCCAGCAAGAGAGGGACTAGCGGGAGAAGGAATGAGCAGTTCTTC
TRBJ2-7 | . | . | TRBV29-1 | CSVVKQSYEQYF | TGCAGCGTTGTAAAACAGAGTTACGAGCAGTACTTC
TRBJ1-2 | . | TRBD1 | TRBV12-3/TRBV12-4 | CASRTGTGDGYTF | TGTGCCAGCAGGACCGGGACAGGGGACGGCTACACCTTC
TRBJ2-5 | . | . | TRBV5-1 | CASSSGAPGETQYF | TGCGCCAGCAGCTCAGGGGCGCCGGGGGAGACCCAGTACTTC
TRBJ1-2 | . | . | TRBV29-1 | CSVAGVFGEYGYTF | TGCAGCGTTGCTGGGGTTTTCGGGGAGTATGGCTACACCTTC
TRBJ2-1 | . | TRBD2 | TRBV15 | CATSRWGTSGVSYNEQFF | TGTGCCACCAGCAGATGGGGGACTAGCGGGGTCTCCTACAATGAGCAGTTCTTC
TRBJ2-7 | . | TRBD2 | TRBV11-2 | CASSLDGASGRFQYEQYF | TGTGCCAGCAGCTTAGATGGGGCTAGCGGGAGGTTCCAGTACGAGCAGTACTTC
TRBJ2-5 | . | TRBD2 | TRBV7-9 | CASRISGRGETQYF | TGTGCCAGCAGGATTAGCGGGAGGGGTGAGACCCAGTACTTC
TRBJ2-1 | . | TRBD2 | TRBV6-1 | CAGGDNEQFF | TGTGCCGGGGGGGACAATGAGCAGTTCTTC
TRBJ2-2 | . | . | TRBV10-1 | CASSVDSPTGELFF | TGCGCCAGCAGCGTTGACAGTCCCACCGGGGAGCTGTTTTTT
TRBJ1-2 | . | . | TRBV15 | CATSRDFGGDGYTF | TGTGCCACCAGCAGAGATTTTGGGGGGGATGGCTACACCTTC
TRBJ2-3 | . | . | TRBV24-1 | CATRAPYTDTQYF | TGTGCCACCAGGGCCCCCTATACAGATACGCAGTATTTT
TRBJ1-4 | . | . | TRBV7-9 | CASSLGSIEKLFF | TGTGCCAGCAGCTTGGGGTCGATTGAAAAACTGTTTTTT
TRBJ2-1 | few | TRBD2 | TRBV7-9 | CASSLAVVAGRRASYNEQFF | TGTGCCAGCAGCTTAGCGGTAGTAGCGGGGCGCCGGGCTTCCTACAATGAGCAGTTCTTC
TRBJ2-7 | . | . | TRBV11-2 | CASSLTSPDYEQYF | TGTGCCAGCAGCTTGACCTCCCCGGACTACGAGCAGTACTTC
TRBJ2-3 | . | TRBD2 | TRBV9 | CASSASGITDTQYF | TGTGCCAGCAGCGCTAGCGGAATCACAGATACGCAGTATTTT
TRBJ2-1 | . | . | TRBV20-1 | CSAGLNEQFF | TGCAGTGCAGGGTTAAATGAGCAGTTCTTC
TRBJ1-2 | once | TRBD1 | TRBV6-5 | CASSFSDRGRRGYTF | TGTGCCAGCAGCTTTTCGGACAGGGGGCGCCGAGGCTACACCTTC
TRBJ2-1 | once | TRBD2 | TRBV7-6 | CASSSPWVGASGRDNEQFF | TGTGCCAGCAGCTCGCCTTGGGTGGGGGCTAGCGGGAGGGACAATGAGCAGTTCTTC
TRBJ2-5 | . | TRBD1 | TRBV11-2 | CASSLGILTGNQETQYF | TGTGCCAGCAGCTTAGGCATTCTGACAGGGAACCAAGAGACCCAGTACTTC
TRBJ2-7 | . | . | TRBV3-1 | CASSQARTSGEQYF | TGTGCCAGCAGCCAAGCCAGGACCTCGGGCGAGCAGTACTTC
TRBJ1-5 | . | . | TRBV7-9 | CASSLEGERQPQHF | TGTGCCAGCAGCTTAGAGGGAGAGAGGCAGCCCCAGCATTTT